Included here is one T cell receptor (beta chain) sequence, with context. This specimen belongs to a study of blood T cell repertoires in COVID-19. This CDR3 is 13 amino acids long. V lost 3 bases to trimming and J lost 1 base, with 6 bases between them. CDR1 and CDR2 from the germline V gene are KGHSH and LQKENI. TCRdb's table, derived via immunoSEQ multiplex PCR, lists solely in-frame clones and lacks some. Among approximately 150,000 clones, more than 75% were seen once, and the ten largest hold 1% to 1.5%. This clonotype was sampled from a human donor with acute COVID-19. The donor label of this sample is uncertain. Sequencing used PBMCs or T cells enriched from blood (not recorded which). The chain combines TRBV18 with TRBJ1-1; D remains ambiguous. The CDR3 sequence is CASSPAGNTEAFF. CDR3 in DNA: TGTGCCAGCTCACCGGCGGGGAACACTGAAGCTTTCTTT.